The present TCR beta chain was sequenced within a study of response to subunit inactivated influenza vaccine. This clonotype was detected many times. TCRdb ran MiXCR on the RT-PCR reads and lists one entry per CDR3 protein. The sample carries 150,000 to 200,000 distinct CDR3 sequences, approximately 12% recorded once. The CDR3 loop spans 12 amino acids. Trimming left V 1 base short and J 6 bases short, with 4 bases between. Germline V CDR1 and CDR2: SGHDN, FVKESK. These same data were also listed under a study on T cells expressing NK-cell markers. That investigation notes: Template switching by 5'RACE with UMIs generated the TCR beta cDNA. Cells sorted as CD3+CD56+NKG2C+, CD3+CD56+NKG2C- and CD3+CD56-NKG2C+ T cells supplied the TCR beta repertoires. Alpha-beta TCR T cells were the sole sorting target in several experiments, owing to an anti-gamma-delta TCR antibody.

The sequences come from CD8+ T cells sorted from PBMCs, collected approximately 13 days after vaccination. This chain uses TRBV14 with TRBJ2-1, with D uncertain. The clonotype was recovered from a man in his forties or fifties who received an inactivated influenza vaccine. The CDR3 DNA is TGTGCCAGCAGCCAAGCAGTCAATGAGCAGTTCTTC. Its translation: CASSQAVNEQFF. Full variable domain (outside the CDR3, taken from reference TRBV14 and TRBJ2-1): EAGVTQFPSHSVIEKGQTVTLRCDPISGHDNLYWYRRVMGKEIKFLLHFVKESKQDESGMPNNRFLAERTGGTYSTLKVQPAELEDSGVYFCASSQAVNEQFFGPGTRLTVL.